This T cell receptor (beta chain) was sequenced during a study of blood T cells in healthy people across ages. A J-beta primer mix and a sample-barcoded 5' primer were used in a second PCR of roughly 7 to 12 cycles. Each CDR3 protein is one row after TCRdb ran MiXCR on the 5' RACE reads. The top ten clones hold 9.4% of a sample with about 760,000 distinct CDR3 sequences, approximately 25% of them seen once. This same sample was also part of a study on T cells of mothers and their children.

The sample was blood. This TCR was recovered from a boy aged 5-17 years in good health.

CDR3 nucleotide sequence: TGTGCCAGCAGCTTGGGCGGCAGCCAAACGACCCAGTACTTC. Translating it yields CASSLGGSQTTQYF. V usage is TRBV7-6 and J usage is TRBJ2-5; D call uncertain. Between the trimmed V and J ends, which lost 3 bases and 7 bases, there was a span of 15 bases. The germline gives CDR1 SGHVS, CDR2 FNYEAQ. The CDR3 spans 14 residues. The full variable domain, in which reference TRBV7-6 and TRBJ2-5 provide the parts outside the CDR3, is GAGVSQSPRYKVTKRGQDVALRCDPISGHVSLYWYRQALGQGPEFLTYFNYEAQQDKSGLPNDRFSAERPEGSISTLTIQRTEQRDSAMYRCASSLGGSQTTQYFGPGTRLLVL.